A single sample gave rise to the 26 T cell receptor beta chains below, sequenced in a study of blood T cell repertoires in COVID-19. The data were produced by immunoSEQ multiplex PCR, yet TCRdb's version contains in-frame clones alone and is incomplete. The table lists approximately 90,000 clones, roughly 88% of them singletons. The specimen was peripheral blood. Receptor source: a human donor in a cohort sampled during active COVID-19.

The chain has TRBV11-1 and TRBJ2-5; unclear D gene. Deletions cut 5 bases from V and 0 bases from J, with 13 bases between. Germline V gene lookup returns CDR1 SGHAT and CDR2 FQDESV (reference sequence). CDR3 length: 15 residues. In DNA form, the CDR3 reads TGTGCCAGCAGCCCTAGAGAGGAATACCAAGAGACCCAGTACTTC. This sequence encodes CASSPREEYQETQYF.

The chain recombines TRBV20-1 with TRBJ2-7; unclear D gene. V gave up 6 bases and J gave up 3 bases, with 9 bases separating them. Germline values: CDR1 DFQATT, CDR2 SNEGSKA (reference sequence). The CDR3 runs to 11 residues. The DNA for the CDR3 is TGCAGTGCCTTGACTGTCTACGAGCAGTACTTC. The encoded protein is CSALTVYEQYF.

V gene TRBV19 combines with J gene TRBJ1-2, with D perhaps TRBD1 (5 bases). V was pared by 4 bases and J by 6 bases, with 12 bases between. CDR1 is LNHDA and CDR2 is SQIVND in the germline V gene (reference sequence). The CDR3 runs 13 residues. The CDR3: CASSTTVSNGYTF. DNA of the CDR3: TGTGCCAGTAGTACGACAGTGTCGAATGGCTACACCTTC.

The chain joins TRBV10-3 to TRBJ2-3, with 9 bases that match TRBD1. The junction had 6 bases not matched to a gene; V was cut back by 6 bases and J by 2 bases. Germline loops: CDR1 ENHRY, CDR2 SYGVKD. This CDR3 has 15 amino acids. CDR3 protein: CAISRGTGHTDTQYF. Here the CDR3 DNA reads TGTGCCATCAGCCGGGGGACAGGGCACACAGATACGCAGTATTTT.

The chain is built from TRBV5-1 and TRBJ2-7; 9 nucleotides match TRBD1. This CDR3 contains 15 residues. After removal of 3 bases from V and 6 bases from J, the junction contained 10 bases not matched to a gene. Germline V gives CDR1 SGHRS, CDR2 YFSETQ. The CDR3 bases are TGCGCCAGCAGCTGGATAGGGACAGGGCACGGCGAGCAGTACTTC. Its protein product is CASSWIGTGHGEQYF.

This clone turned up a few times. The chain recombines TRBV2 with TRBJ2-7, with 7 bases lining up with TRBD2. This CDR3 spans 14 amino acids. The ends lost 4 bases at V and 2 bases at J; junction bases unmatched: 5. The germline CDR1 and CDR2 sequences are SNHLY and FYNNEI. CDR3 amino acids: CASSVGRGAYEQYF. CDR3 nucleotides: TGTGCCAGCAGTGTGGGGAGGGGAGCCTACGAGCAGTACTTC.

The V gene is TRBV6-5, the J gene TRBJ2-4, with a possible D match to TRBD2 (5 bases). CDR1 and CDR2 from the germline V gene are MNHEY and SVGAGI. The V end was cut by 6 bases, the J end by 5 bases, with 14 bases between. The CDR3 extends over 14 amino acids. The CDR3 DNA sequence: TGTGCCAGCAGACTCACCGGGATGCAAAACATTCAGTACTTC. This translates into CASRLTGMQNIQYF.

The rearrangement links TRBV5-1 to TRBJ2-7; 8 bases align to TRBD1. The CDR3 length is 14 residues. Germline CDR1 and CDR2: SGHRS and YFSETQ. V was clipped by 0 bases and J by 3 bases; unmatched bases: 2. The CDR3 DNA is TGCGCCAGCAGCTTGGCCGGGACAGGCTACGAGCAGTACTTC. Translating it yields CASSLAGTGYEQYF. Supplemented by reference TRBV5-1 and TRBJ2-7, the full variable domain reads KAGVTQTPRYLIKTRGQQVTLSCSPISGHRSVSWYQQTPGQGLQFLFEYFSETQRNKGNFPGRFSGRQFSNSRSEMNVSTLELGDSALYLCASSLAGTGYEQYFGPGTRLTVT.

This clone was recorded only once. This sequence joins TRBV15 and TRBJ1-1, with 12 bases aligning to TRBD1. After removal of 6 bases from V and 10 bases from J, the junction contained 18 bases not matched to a gene. There are 17 residues in the CDR3. Germline V gives CDR1 LNHNV, CDR2 YYDKDF (reference sequence). The DNA for the CDR3 is TGTGCCACCAGAATGCCTAGACTCCGGGACAGGGGGCCTGGAGCTTTCTTT. It encodes CATRMPRLRDRGPGAFF.

The chain employs TRBV11-2 and TRBJ2-7, with TRBD2 matching over 8 bases. Germline trimming cut 4 bases from V and 5 bases from J; bases unmatched to any gene: 7. This CDR3 is 14 amino acids long. Germline V lookup: CDR1 SGHAT, CDR2 FQNNGV. CDR3 DNA sequence: TGTGCCAGCAGCTCGGAGCGGGAGTGGGACGAGCAGTACTTC. Translation: CASSSEREWDEQYF.

This clone was detected only once. The chain carries TRBV11-2 and TRBJ2-3, with a weak D call TRBD2 (5 bases). Germline V CDR1 and CDR2: SGHAT, FQNNGV. V gave up 2 bases and J gave up 4 bases, with 10 bases separating them. The CDR3 spans 14 residues. The CDR3 DNA reads as TGTGCCAGCAGCTTATTCACCGGGGCAGATACGCAGTATTTT. This gives the protein CASSLFTGADTQYF.

V and J are TRBV11-2 and TRBJ2-3, with unresolved D. Germline assignment: CDR1 SGHAT and CDR2 FQNNGV. This CDR3 has 11 residues. The ends were cut back, 5 bases at V and 6 bases at J, with 6 bases in the middle. The chain's CDR3 is CASSAVDTQYF. CDR3 sequence (DNA): TGTGCCAGCAGCGCGGTTGATACGCAGTATTTT. The full variable domain, in which reference TRBV11-2 and TRBJ2-3 provide the parts outside the CDR3, is EAGVAQSPRYKIIEKRQSVAFWCNPISGHATLYWYQQILGQGPKLLIQFQNNGVVDDSQLPKDRFSAERLKGVDSTLKIQPAKLEDSAVYLCASSAVDTQYFGPGTRLTVL.

In this sample, this clone turned up once. CDR3 amino acids: CASKRTSGMADTQYF. CDR3 DNA: TGTGCCAGCAAACGGACTAGCGGGATGGCAGATACGCAGTATTTT. This chain connects TRBV19 to TRBJ2-3, with 12 positions matching TRBD2. Germline assignment: CDR1 LNHDA and CDR2 SQIVND (reference sequence). This CDR3 spans 15 amino acids. The V segment lost 9 bases and the J segment 4 bases; nucleotides outside the gene matches: 8.

This clone was recorded once. The chain employs TRBV3-1 (or the pseudogene TRBV3-2) and TRBJ2-2; D call uncertain. Trimming cost V 5 bases and J 3 bases, with 13 bases left between them. Germline V lookup: CDR1 LGHDT, CDR2 YNNKEL (reference sequence). The CDR3 is 15 amino acids. DNA for the CDR3: TGTGCCAGCAGCAAGATGCGCAATCACACCGGGGAGCTGTTTTTT. This codes for CASSKMRNHTGELFF.

CDR3 in amino acids: CASKGTSGGPSYEQYF. The CDR3 DNA reads as TGTGCCAGCAAAGGGACTAGCGGGGGCCCTTCCTACGAGCAGTACTTC. The chain joins TRBV6-4 to TRBJ2-7; 14 bases are shared with TRBD2. This CDR3 region has 16 residues. Germline V gives CDR1 MRHNA, CDR2 SNTAGT. The trim removed 7 bases at V and 1 base at J, leaving 6 bases unmatched.

The chain employs TRBV5-4 and TRBJ1-6; D is possibly TRBD1 (6 bases). The V end lost 3 bases, the J end lost 8 bases, and 15 bases lay between the germline ends. Germline V CDR1 and CDR2: SGHNT, YYREEE (reference sequence). This CDR3 is 15 amino acids long. In DNA form, the CDR3 reads TGTGCCAGCAGCTCCGGACAGACGGAGGATTCACCCCTCCACTTT. Residues: CASSSGQTEDSPLHF.

This chain uses TRBV7-7 with TRBJ2-1; 9 nucleotides line up with TRBD1. J gave up 7 bases and V 5 bases, and 12 bases lay outside the gene matches. The V gene's germline CDR1 is SSHAT and CDR2 FNYEAQ (reference sequence). The CDR3 is made up of 16 amino acids. The CDR3 sequence is CASSPRGTGSGNEQFF. As DNA, the CDR3 is TGTGCCAGCAGCCCCCGCGGGACAGGGTCAGGAAATGAGCAGTTCTTC.

This clone was seen only once. The chain combines TRBV7-2 with TRBJ2-2; D remains unclear. The CDR3 is made up of 13 amino acids. Deletions cut 5 bases from V and 3 bases from J, with 7 bases between. Germline V lookup: CDR1 SGHTA, CDR2 FQGNSA. The CDR3 coding sequence is TGTGCCAGCAGCGAAGCTCACACCGGGGAGCTGTTTTTT. It is translated as CASSEAHTGELFF.

The rearrangement joins TRBV6-5 to TRBJ1-2; the match to TRBD1 covers 11 bases. With 5 bases clipped from V and 8 bases from J, the junction kept 4 bases outside the gene matches. Looked up from germline, CDR1 is MNHEY and CDR2 is SVGAGI. This CDR3 spans 13 amino acids. The CDR3: CASSTRTGGGYTF. The CDR3 DNA reads TGTGCCAGCAGTACCCGGACAGGGGGCGGCTACACCTTC.

The chain joins TRBV7-8 to TRBJ2-7; 8 positions agree with TRBD1. The trim removed 5 bases at V and 5 bases at J, leaving 8 bases unmatched. The CDR3 consists of 14 residues. Germline V gives CDR1 SGHVS, CDR2 FQNEAQ. CDR3: CASSILWTGNEQYF. The CDR3 DNA follows: TGTGCCAGCAGCATACTCTGGACAGGGAACGAGCAGTACTTC.

V gene TRBV10-3 combines with J gene TRBJ2-2; tentative D call: TRBD1 (6 bases). V shed 4 bases and J shed 4 bases, with 13 bases lying between them. CDR1 is ENHRY and CDR2 is SYGVKD in the germline V gene. The CDR3 sequence is 15 residues long. The CDR3 DNA is TGTGCCATCAGTGTTGTGGGGGCTGGCACCGGGGAGCTGTTTTTT. Encoded protein: CAISVVGAGTGELFF.

This clone showed up just once. V and J are TRBV4-2 and TRBJ2-7, with 15 bases fitting TRBD2. With 3 bases clipped from V and 3 bases from J, the junction kept 3 bases outside the gene matches. Looked up from germline, CDR1 is LGHNA and CDR2 is YNFKEQ. This CDR3 has 16 residues. The CDR3: CASSHMGLAGGYEQYF. DNA of the CDR3: TGTGCCAGCAGCCACATGGGACTAGCGGGGGGCTACGAGCAGTACTTC.

The chain couples TRBV18 to TRBJ1-5; D not certain. CDR3 length: 15 amino acids. Trimming removed 6 bases from V and 7 bases from J, with 19 bases in between. Per germline, CDR1 KGHSH and CDR2 LQKENI. CDR3 nucleotide sequence: TGTGCCAGCTCCCCCCGAACTTCTGACAACCAGCCCCAGCATTTT. Its translation: CASSPRTSDNQPQHF.

The rearrangement links TRBV10-1 to TRBJ2-7; TRBD2 aligns across 7 bases. CDR3 length equals 18 residues. J lost 3 bases, V lost 4 bases, and 18 bases had no gene match. CDR1 WNHNN and CDR2 SYGVQD come from the germline V gene (reference sequence). The CDR3 coding sequence is TGCGCCAGCAGTGTTTGGGGAGGGGAGGGGCATCAAGGCTACGAGCAGTACTTC. It is translated as CASSVWGGEGHQGYEQYF.

The chain couples TRBV6-5 to TRBJ2-3; D is perhaps TRBD1 (5 bases). Looked up from germline, CDR1 is MNHEY and CDR2 is SVGAGI. The CDR3 has 16 amino acids. The V end lost 0 bases, the J end lost 0 bases, and 10 bases lay between the germline ends. CDR3 DNA sequence: TGTGCCAGCAGTTACTCGATCGCAGGGAGCACAGATACGCAGTATTTT. It codes for CASSYSIAGSTDTQYF.

This clone has only one observation. The chain has TRBV3-1 (or the pseudogene TRBV3-2) and TRBJ1-3, with no clear D. The CDR3 totals 15 residues. The germline gives CDR1 LGHDT, CDR2 YNNKEL (reference sequence). Trimming removed 0 bases from V and 3 bases from J, with 9 bases in between. CDR3 protein: CASSQEKSVGNTIYF. The DNA for the CDR3 is TGTGCCAGCAGCCAAGAGAAATCAGTTGGAAACACCATATATTTT.